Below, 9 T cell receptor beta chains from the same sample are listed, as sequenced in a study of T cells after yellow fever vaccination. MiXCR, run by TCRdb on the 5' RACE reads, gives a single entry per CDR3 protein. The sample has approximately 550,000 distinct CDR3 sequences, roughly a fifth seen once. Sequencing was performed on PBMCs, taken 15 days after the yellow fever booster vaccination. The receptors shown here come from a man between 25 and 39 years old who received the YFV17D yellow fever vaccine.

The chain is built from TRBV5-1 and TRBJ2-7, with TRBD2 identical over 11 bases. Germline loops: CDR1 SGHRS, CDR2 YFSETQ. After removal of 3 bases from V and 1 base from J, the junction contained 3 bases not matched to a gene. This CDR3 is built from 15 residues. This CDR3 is CASSWLAGGSYEQYF. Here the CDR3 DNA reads TGCGCCAGCAGCTGGCTAGCGGGAGGTTCCTACGAGCAGTACTTC.

This CDR3 is CASTQAGGSSDTQYF. CDR3 nucleotides: TGTGCCAGCACCCAGGCGGGCGGGAGTTCAGATACGCAGTATTTT. V and J are TRBV11-2 and TRBJ2-3, with 7 nucleotides matching TRBD2. Germline V gives CDR1 SGHAT, CDR2 FQNNGV. The CDR3 has 15 residues. The junction had 11 bases not matched to a gene; V was cut back by 7 bases and J by 4 bases.

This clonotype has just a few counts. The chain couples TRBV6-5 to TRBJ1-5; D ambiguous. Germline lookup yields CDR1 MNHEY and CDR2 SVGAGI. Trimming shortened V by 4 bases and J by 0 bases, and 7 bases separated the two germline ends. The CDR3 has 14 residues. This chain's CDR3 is CASSLGISNQPQHF. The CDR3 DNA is TGTGCCAGCAGTTTGGGGATTAGCAATCAGCCCCAGCATTTT.

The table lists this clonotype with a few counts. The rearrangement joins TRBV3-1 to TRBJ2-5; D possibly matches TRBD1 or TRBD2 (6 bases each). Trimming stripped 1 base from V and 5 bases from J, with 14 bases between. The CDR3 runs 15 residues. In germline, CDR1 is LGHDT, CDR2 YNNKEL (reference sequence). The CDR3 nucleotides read TGTGCCAGCAGCCAAGCGGGACACCGGGGGGAGACCCAGTACTTC. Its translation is CASSQAGHRGETQYF.

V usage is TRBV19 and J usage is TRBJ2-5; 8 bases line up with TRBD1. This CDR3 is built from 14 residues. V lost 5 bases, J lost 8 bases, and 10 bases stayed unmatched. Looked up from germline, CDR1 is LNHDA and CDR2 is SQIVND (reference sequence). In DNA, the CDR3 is TGTGCCAGTAGTCCAAGGACAGGGAGGATTACCCAGTACTTC. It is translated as CASSPRTGRITQYF.

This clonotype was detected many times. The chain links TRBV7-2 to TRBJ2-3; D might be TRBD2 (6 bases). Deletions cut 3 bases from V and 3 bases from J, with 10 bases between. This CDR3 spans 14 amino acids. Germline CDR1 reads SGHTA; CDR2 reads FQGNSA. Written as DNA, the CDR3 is TGTGCCAGCAGCTTGCGGGGTGGTACAGATACGCAGTATTTT. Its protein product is CASSLRGGTDTQYF.

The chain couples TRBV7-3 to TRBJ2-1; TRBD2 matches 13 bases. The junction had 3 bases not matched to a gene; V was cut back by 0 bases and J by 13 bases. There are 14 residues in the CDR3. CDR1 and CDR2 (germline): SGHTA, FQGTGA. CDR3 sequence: CASSLTLAGGEQFF. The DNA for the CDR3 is TGTGCCAGCAGCTTAACACTAGCGGGAGGGGAACAGTTCTTC.

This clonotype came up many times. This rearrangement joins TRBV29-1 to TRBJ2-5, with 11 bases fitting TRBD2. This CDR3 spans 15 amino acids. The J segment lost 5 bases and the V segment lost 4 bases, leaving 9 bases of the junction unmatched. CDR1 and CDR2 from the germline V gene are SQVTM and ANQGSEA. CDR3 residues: CSVGGGLAGGETQYF. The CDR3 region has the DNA TGCAGCGTTGGGGGGGGGCTAGCGGGAGGTGAGACCCAGTACTTC. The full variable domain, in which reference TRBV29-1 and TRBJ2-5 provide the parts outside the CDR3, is SAVISQKPSRDICQRGTSLTIQCQVDSQVTMMFWYRQQPGQSLTLIATANQGSEATYESGFVIDKFPISRPNLTFSTLTVSNMSPEDSSIYLCSVGGGLAGGETQYFGPGTRLLVL.

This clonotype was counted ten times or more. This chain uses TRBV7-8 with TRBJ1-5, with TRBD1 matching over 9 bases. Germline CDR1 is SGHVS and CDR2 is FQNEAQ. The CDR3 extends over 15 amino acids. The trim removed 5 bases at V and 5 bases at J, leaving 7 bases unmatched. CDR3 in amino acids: CASSARDRADQPQHF. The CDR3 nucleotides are TGTGCCAGCAGCGCCCGGGACAGGGCCGATCAGCCCCAGCATTTT.